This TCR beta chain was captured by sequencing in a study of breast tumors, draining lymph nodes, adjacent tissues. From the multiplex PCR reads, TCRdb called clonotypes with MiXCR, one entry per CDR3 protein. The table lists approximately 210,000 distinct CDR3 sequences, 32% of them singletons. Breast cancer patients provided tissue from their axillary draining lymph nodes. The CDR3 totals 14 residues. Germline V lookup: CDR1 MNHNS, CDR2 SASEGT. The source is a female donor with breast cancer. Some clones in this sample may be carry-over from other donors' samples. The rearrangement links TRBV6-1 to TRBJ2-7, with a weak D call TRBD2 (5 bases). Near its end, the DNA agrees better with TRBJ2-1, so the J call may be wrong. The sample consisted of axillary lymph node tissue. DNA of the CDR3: TGTGCCAGCAGTCGAGGGCCGAAGTACGATGAGCAGTTCTTC. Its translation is CASSRGPKYDEQFF.